The sequence of this T cell receptor (beta chain) was determined in a study of control samples from healthy donors and cancer patients (dated by TCRdb to 2018 to 2020). On this clone itself: The antigen this receptor binds is unknown. Base qualities were left out, and no much larger clone turns up one base away.

The CDR3 runs 16 residues from the cysteine to the phenylalanine. Only the CDR3 DNA stays, 48 bases, in frame from base 1. Trimming costs V 1 base and J 0 bases, and their ends lie 11 bases apart. The germline V gene gives CDR1 as SGHDT and CDR2 as YYEEEE. The library was obtained by the immunoSEQ multiplex PCR assay. TCRdb provides this immuneACCESS table in a form limited to in-frame rearrangements. Some clones are lacking; in checked studies, under half of them reflect an unresolved V gene, and why the rest are absent is not known. This sample holds about 60,000 clones; roughly 95% were observed only once. The top ten hold about 1% of the sample.

This receptor was taken from a woman aged 18-29 years in good health. What was sequenced was blood. The chain was built from TRBV5-6 and TRBJ1-5, with the D gene not confidently named. The DNA is as follows: TGTGCCAGCAGCTTGAAACCTGGATATAGCAATCAGCCCCAGCATTTT. Its product reads: CASSLKPGYSNQPQHF.